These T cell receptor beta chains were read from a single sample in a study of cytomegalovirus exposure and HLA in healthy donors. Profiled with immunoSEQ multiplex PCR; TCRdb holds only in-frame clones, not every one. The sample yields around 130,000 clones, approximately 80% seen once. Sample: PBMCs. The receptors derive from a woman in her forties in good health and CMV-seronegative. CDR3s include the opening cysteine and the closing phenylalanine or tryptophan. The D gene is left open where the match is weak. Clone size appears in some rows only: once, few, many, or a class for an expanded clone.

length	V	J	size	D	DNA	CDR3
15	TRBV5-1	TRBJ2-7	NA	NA	TGCGCCAGCAGCTGGAGGGAAGGGCCCGCGTCCGTGCAGTACTTC	CASSWREGPASVQYF
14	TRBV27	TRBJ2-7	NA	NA	TGTGCCAGCAGTGTGGCAGGGGGGTCCTACGAGCAGTACTTC	CASSVAGGSYEQYF
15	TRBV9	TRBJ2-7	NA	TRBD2	TGTGCCAGCAGCCCGAGGCTAGCGGGGTCTTACGAGCAGTACTTC	CASSPRLAGSYEQYF
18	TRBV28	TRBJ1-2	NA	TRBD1	TGTGCCAGCAGTTCCGGGAAGGGGGGACAGGGTACTAACTATGGCTACACCTTC	CASSSGKGGQGTNYGYTF
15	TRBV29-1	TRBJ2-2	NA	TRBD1	TGCAGCGTTGAACGCCGGACAGGGGGAACCGGGGAGCTGTTTTTT	CSVERRTGGTGELFF
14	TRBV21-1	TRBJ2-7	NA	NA	TGTGCCAGCTGGCCCCCCCTCCCAGGGTACGGGCAGTACTTC	CASWPPLPGYGQYF
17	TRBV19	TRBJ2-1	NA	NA	TGTGCCAGTAGTATAAGCCTCAGGGGAAGCTCCTACAATGAGCAGTTCTTC	CASSISLRGSSYNEQFF
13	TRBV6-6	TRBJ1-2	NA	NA	TGTGCCAGCACCCAACCCGGTAACTATGGCTACACCTTC	CASTQPGNYGYTF
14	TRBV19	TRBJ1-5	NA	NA	TGTGCCAGTAGTATGGGGCAGGTTAATCAGCCCCAGCATTTT	CASSMGQVNQPQHF
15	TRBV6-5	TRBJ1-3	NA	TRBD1	TGTGCCAGCAGTTACGGCCAGGGGGCCGGAAACACCATATATTTT	CASSYGQGAGNTIYF
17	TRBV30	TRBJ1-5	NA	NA	TGTGCCTGGAGTAGTGGTGGGGGCACCCACCTCAATCAGCCCCAGCATTTT	CAWSSGGGTHLNQPQHF
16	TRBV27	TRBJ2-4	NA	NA	TGTGCCAGCAGTTCTCACGGACTGGAAGCCAAAAACAGTCAGTACTTC	CASSSHGLEAKNSQYF
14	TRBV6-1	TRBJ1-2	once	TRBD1	TGTGCCAGCAGTACAGGGGGCGAGGCAAGTGGCTACACCTTC	CASSTGGEASGYTF
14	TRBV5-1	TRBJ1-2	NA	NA	TGCGCCAGCACCCCTCGGGACGGGGGGGATGTCTACACCTTC	CASTPRDGGDVYTF
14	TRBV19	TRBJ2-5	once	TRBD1	TGTGCCAGTAGTGACAGGGGGGGGCAAGAGACCCAGTACTTC	CASSDRGGQETQYF
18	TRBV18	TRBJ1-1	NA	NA	TGTGCCAGCTCATCAGTAACAGGGAGCCCCACGATGAACACTGAAGCTTTCTTT	CASSSVTGSPTMNTEAFF
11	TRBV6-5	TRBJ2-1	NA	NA	TGTGCCAGCACGGAGGGGAATGAGCAGTTCTTC	CASTEGNEQFF
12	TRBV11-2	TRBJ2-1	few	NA	TGTGCGGACAAAGGGTCTAGGGATGAGCAGTTCTTC	CADKGSRDEQFF
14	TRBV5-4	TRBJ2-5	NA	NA	TGTGCCAGCAGCCCCCCGTCCACTCAAGAGACCCAGTACTTC	CASSPPSTQETQYF
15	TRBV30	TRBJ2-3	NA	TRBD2	TGTGCCTTAGAGGCTAGCGGGAGAGGGACAGATACGCAGTATTTT	CALEASGRGTDTQYF
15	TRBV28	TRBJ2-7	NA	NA	TGTGCCAGCAGTCCCCGGACAGTGTTCCGCGGCGAGCAGTACTTC	CASSPRTVFRGEQYF
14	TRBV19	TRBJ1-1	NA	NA	TGTGCCAGTCGCCTCCTTGCAGGGGCTCCCGAAGCTTTCTTT	CASRLLAGAPEAFF
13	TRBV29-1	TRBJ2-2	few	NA	TGCAGCGTTGTTATCCCGAACACCGGGGAGCTGTTTTTT	CSVVIPNTGELFF